The 21 T cell receptor beta chains presented below share a single source sample, sequenced in a study of T cell changes during pregnancy in multiple sclerosis. This table comes from immunoSEQ multiplex PCR, and its TCRdb copy is limited to in-frame clones, with some not included. The data show tens of thousands of clones, with nearly 90% seen just once and more than 0.7% held by the top ten. The input for sequencing was CD4+ T cells from peripheral blood mononuclear cells, taken after pregnancy. Receptor source: a female donor with multiple sclerosis, enrolled in a pregnancy study.

This clone was counted a few times. The chain carries TRBV7-2 and TRBJ2-3, with D possibly matching TRBD2 (6 bases). The V gene's germline CDR1 is SGHTA and CDR2 FQGNSA. V lost 4 bases to trimming and J lost 2 bases, with 13 bases between them. The CDR3 runs 15 residues. CDR3 residues: CASSWALAATDTQYF. CDR3 coding DNA: TGTGCCAGCAGCTGGGCGTTAGCGGCCACAGATACGCAGTATTTT. Complete variable domain (other parts from reference TRBV7-2 and TRBJ2-3): GAGVSQSPSNKVTEKGKDVELRCDPISGHTALYWYRQSLGQGLEFLIYFQGNSAPDKSGLPSDRFSAERTGGSVSTLTIQRTQQEDSAVYLCASSWALAATDTQYFGPGTRLTVL.

This chain links TRBV30 with TRBJ2-2; D remains ambiguous. Germline lookup yields CDR1 GTSNPN and CDR2 SVGIG (reference sequence). The CDR3 totals 12 residues. V lost 7 bases and J 2 bases, leaving 8 bases between the germline ends. CDR3 sequence reads: CALTLNTGELFF. The CDR3 nucleotides are TGTGCCTTGACACTTAACACCGGGGAGCTGTTTTTT.

V gene TRBV7-2 combines with J gene TRBJ1-5; D possibly corresponds to TRBD1 (6 bases). CDR1 and CDR2 (germline): SGHTA, FQGNSA. CDR3 length: 15 amino acids. The V and J ends lost 5 bases and 5 bases respectively, with 16 bases between them. The CDR3 loop reads CASSRGGQGDQPQHF. The CDR3 nucleotides are TGTGCCAGCAGCCGGGGGGGGCAGGGTGATCAGCCCCAGCATTTT.

The chain employs TRBV5-1 and TRBJ2-5; perhaps TRBD1 as D (8 bases). The germline V gene encodes CDR1 SGHRS and CDR2 YFSETQ. Trimming removed 4 bases from V and 4 bases from J, with 17 bases in between. CDR3 length equals 15 residues. Here the CDR3 reads CASSRNTGGGETQYF. CDR3 nucleotides: TGCGCCAGCAGCAGAAATACAGGGGGGGGAGAGACCCAGTACTTC.

The V gene is TRBV5-1, the J gene TRBJ1-1; D is unresolved. V was shortened by 0 bases and J by 6 bases, with 12 bases between the two germline ends. The CDR3 is 14 amino acids. The germline CDR1 and CDR2 sequences are SGHRS and YFSETQ. The DNA for the CDR3 is TGCGCCAGCAGCTTGGAGCTCGGGTCCGCTGAAGCTTTCTTT. It specifies CASSLELGSAEAFF.

The chain is built from TRBV5-4 and TRBJ1-1; a weak D match, TRBD1 (6 bases). With 0 bases removed from V and 5 bases from J, the gap between germline ends came to 17 bases. Looked up from germline, CDR1 is SGHNT and CDR2 is YYREEE (reference sequence). This CDR3 has 16 residues. The CDR3 loop reads CASSLDPQGGSTEAFF. Here the CDR3 DNA reads TGTGCCAGCAGCTTGGATCCACAGGGTGGTTCGACTGAAGCTTTCTTT.

The CDR3 nucleotides are TGTGCCAGCAGCTTCCAGGGGGACACTGAAGCTTTCTTT. It translates to CASSFQGDTEAFF. J is TRBJ1-1 and V is TRBV11-3, with TRBD1 matching 7 bases. Germline V gene lookup returns CDR1 SGHNT and CDR2 YENEEA. V shed 3 bases and J 3 bases; nucleotides not matched to a gene: 1. There are 13 residues in the CDR3.

The chain recombines TRBV5-6 with TRBJ2-3; weak D call: TRBD2 (5 bases). Germline-derived CDR1 and CDR2 are SGHDT and YYEEEE. The V end was cut by 2 bases, the J end by 7 bases, with 11 bases between. The CDR3 is made up of 13 amino acids. CDR3 nucleotide sequence: TGTGCCAGCAGCTTAGGCAGCGGAAATACGCAGTATTTT. It encodes CASSLGSGNTQYF.

The CDR3 loop reads CASTQTGSSGYTF. In nucleotides, the CDR3 is TGTGCCAGCACCCAGACAGGATCGTCTGGCTACACCTTC. The chain couples TRBV6-5 to TRBJ1-2; D is perhaps TRBD1 (6 bases). This CDR3 region has 13 residues. Trimming took 7 bases from V and 7 from J, leaving 16 bases between them. Germline CDR1 MNHEY, CDR2 SVGAGI.

The V gene is TRBV2, the J gene TRBJ1-2; 9 bases line up with TRBD1. Germline CDR1 SNHLY, CDR2 FYNNEI. V lost 5 bases, J lost 2 bases, and 6 bases stayed unmatched. This CDR3 has 15 amino acids. The CDR3 here is CASSLPGQGNYGYTF. CDR3 bases: TGTGCCAGCAGTCTCCCCGGACAGGGGAACTATGGCTACACCTTC.

The rearrangement uses TRBV15 and TRBJ1-2; 9 bases map to TRBD1. The CDR3 runs to 17 residues. CDR1 LNHNV and CDR2 YYDKDF come from the germline V gene (reference sequence). V gave up 3 bases and J gave up 9 bases; unmatched junction bases: 17. The DNA for the CDR3 is TGTGCCACCAGCAGGGCCCTGACAGGGGGAGGTTCGTTGAGCTACACCTTC. Translation: CATSRALTGGGSLSYTF.

The V and J genes are TRBV2 and TRBJ2-7; D unresolved. Trimming took off 4 bases at V and 3 bases at J, with 10 bases between the two ends. The CDR3 loop spans 13 amino acids. Germline loops: CDR1 SNHLY, CDR2 FYNNEI. This CDR3 is CASSVSPLYEQYF. The CDR3 bases are TGTGCCAGCAGTGTCTCCCCACTCTACGAGCAGTACTTC. The full variable domain, completed using reference TRBV2 and TRBJ2-7, is EPEVTQTPSHQVTQMGQEVILRCVPISNHLYFYWYRQILGQKVEFLVSFYNNEISEKSEIFDDQFSVERPDGSNFTLKIRSTKLEDSAMYFCASSVSPLYEQYFGPGTRLTVT.

V and J are TRBV30 and TRBJ1-2; the D gene is possibly TRBD1 (5 bases). The germline CDR1 and CDR2 sequences are GTSNPN and SVGIG (reference sequence). Trimming stripped 5 bases from V and 8 bases from J, with 15 bases between. The CDR3 has 12 amino acids. The CDR3: CAWGGLPWGYTF. The CDR3 DNA sequence: TGTGCCTGGGGGGGACTCCCTTGGGGCTACACCTTC. Looking up the rest from reference TRBV30 and TRBJ1-2 gives the full variable domain: SQTIHQWPATLVQPVGSPLSLECTVEGTSNPNLYWYRQAAGRGLQLLFYSVGIGQISSEVPQNLSASRPQDRQFILSSKKLLLSDSGFYLCAWGGLPWGYTFGSGTRLTVV.

The CDR3 loop is CASSFLGRQTQYF. In DNA, the CDR3 is TGTGCCAGCAGCTTCCTAGGCAGACAGACCCAGTACTTC. The genes are TRBV7-9 and TRBJ2-5; no firm D call. Per the germline V gene, CDR1 is SEHNR and CDR2 is FQNEAQ (reference sequence). The length of the CDR3 is 13 residues. V was trimmed by 3 bases and J by 6 bases, leaving 11 bases between them. Complete variable domain (other parts from reference TRBV7-9 and TRBJ2-5): DTGVSQNPRHKITKRGQNVTFRCDPISEHNRLYWYRQTLGQGPEFLTYFQNEAQLEKSRLLSDRFSAERPKGSFSTLEIQRTEQGDSAMYLCASSFLGRQTQYFGPGTRLLVL.

The table lists this clone with many counts. Other DNA sequences within the sample encode an identical CDR3. The rearrangement uses TRBV7-2 and TRBJ2-1; 7 bases match TRBD2. Germline CDR1 SGHTA, CDR2 FQGNSA. The CDR3 totals 16 residues. V was pared by 1 base and J by 4 bases, with 7 bases of the junction left unmatched. Here the CDR3 DNA reads TGTGCCAGCAGCTTAGTTCGGCTAGCGGTATACAATGAGCAGTTCTTC. This codes for CASSLVRLAVYNEQFF.

The chain combines TRBV7-8 with TRBJ2-7; D remains unclear. Per the germline V gene, CDR1 is SGHVS and CDR2 is FQNEAQ. The CDR3 sequence is 13 residues long. V was cut by 6 bases and J by 2 bases, with 11 bases left in between. The DNA for the CDR3 is TGTGCCAGCAGTTCGACCACTACCTACGAGCAGTACTTC. Residues: CASSSTTTYEQYF.

The chain recombines TRBV7-9 with TRBJ2-1; 7 bases are shared with TRBD1. This CDR3 spans 14 amino acids. Per germline, CDR1 SEHNR and CDR2 FQNEAQ (reference sequence). Unmatched junction bases numbered 5, after V lost 5 bases and J lost 4 bases. In DNA form, the CDR3 reads TGTGCCAGCAGCCCCGGACAGGCATACAATGAGCAGTTCTTC. This translates into CASSPGQAYNEQFF. Looking up the rest from reference TRBV7-9 and TRBJ2-1 gives the full variable domain: DTGVSQNPRHKITKRGQNVTFRCDPISEHNRLYWYRQTLGQGPEFLTYFQNEAQLEKSRLLSDRFSAERPKGSFSTLEIQRTEQGDSAMYLCASSPGQAYNEQFFGPGTRLTVL.

The chain recombines TRBV9 with TRBJ2-7; 14 bases map to TRBD2. Trimming cost V 0 bases and J 4 bases; bases outside gene matches: 3. The CDR3 is made up of 16 amino acids. Per germline, CDR1 SGDLS and CDR2 YYNGEE. CDR3 in amino acids: CASSVGLAGGQYEQYF. The CDR3 DNA reads as TGTGCCAGCAGCGTAGGACTAGCGGGGGGGCAATACGAGCAGTACTTC.

The V and J genes are TRBV6-1 and TRBJ1-1; the match to TRBD1 covers 8 bases. V gave up 1 base and J gave up 5 bases; unmatched junction bases: 15. Germline loops: CDR1 MNHNS, CDR2 SASEGT. The CDR3 loop spans 18 amino acids. CDR3 DNA sequence: TGTGCCAGCAGTGAAGGAGGTGTGACAGGGGCGATCCGGACTGAAGCTTTCTTT. This translates into CASSEGGVTGAIRTEAFF.

The genes are TRBV7-3 and TRBJ2-1, with 9 bases aligning to TRBD1. Germline V gene data show CDR1 as SGHTA and CDR2 as FQGTGA. V gave up 4 bases and J gave up 5 bases; unmatched junction bases: 3. The CDR3 runs to 14 residues. In nucleotides, the CDR3 is TGTGCCAGCAGCTGGGGGACAGGGAACAATGAGCAGTTCTTC. Protein product: CASSWGTGNNEQFF. The full variable domain, completed using reference TRBV7-3 and TRBJ2-1, is GAGVSQTPSNKVTEKGKYVELRCDPISGHTALYWYRQSLGQGPEFLIYFQGTGAADDSGLPNDRFFAVRPEGSVSTLKIQRTERGDSAVYLCASSWGTGNNEQFFGPGTRLTVL.

V usage is TRBV7-2 and J usage is TRBJ2-1; the D gene is possibly TRBD2 (5 bases). CDR1 and CDR2 (germline): SGHTA, FQGNSA. The CDR3 totals 14 residues. Trimming pared 3 bases from V and 8 bases from J, leaving 14 bases between. Here the CDR3 DNA reads TGTGCCAGCAGCTTCCAACAAACTAGGTATGAGCAGTTCTTC. This sequence encodes CASSFQQTRYEQFF. Full variable domain (missing parts from reference TRBV7-2 and TRBJ2-1): GAGVSQSPSNKVTEKGKDVELRCDPISGHTALYWYRQSLGQGLEFLIYFQGNSAPDKSGLPSDRFSAERTGGSVSTLTIQRTQQEDSAVYLCASSFQQTRYEQFFGPGTRLTVL.